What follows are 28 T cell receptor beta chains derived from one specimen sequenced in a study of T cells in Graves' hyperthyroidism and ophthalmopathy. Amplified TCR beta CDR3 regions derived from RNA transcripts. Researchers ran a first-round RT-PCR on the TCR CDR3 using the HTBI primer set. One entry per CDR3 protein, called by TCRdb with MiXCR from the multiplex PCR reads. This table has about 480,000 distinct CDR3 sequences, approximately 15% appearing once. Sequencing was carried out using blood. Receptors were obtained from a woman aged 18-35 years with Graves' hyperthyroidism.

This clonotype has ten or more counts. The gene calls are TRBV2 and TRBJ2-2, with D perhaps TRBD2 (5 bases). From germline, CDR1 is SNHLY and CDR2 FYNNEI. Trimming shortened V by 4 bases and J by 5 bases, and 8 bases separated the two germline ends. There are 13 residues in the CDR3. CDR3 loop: CASSASGTGELFF. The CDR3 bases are TGTGCCAGCAGTGCTTCGGGGACCGGGGAGCTGTTTTTT.

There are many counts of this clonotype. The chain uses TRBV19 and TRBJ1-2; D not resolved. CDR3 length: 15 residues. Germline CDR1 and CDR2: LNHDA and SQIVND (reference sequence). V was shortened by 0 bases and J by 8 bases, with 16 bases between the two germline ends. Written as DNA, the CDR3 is TGTGCCAGTAGTATAGATCGTCGGGGAGCAGGAGGCTACACCTTC. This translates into CASSIDRRGAGGYTF.

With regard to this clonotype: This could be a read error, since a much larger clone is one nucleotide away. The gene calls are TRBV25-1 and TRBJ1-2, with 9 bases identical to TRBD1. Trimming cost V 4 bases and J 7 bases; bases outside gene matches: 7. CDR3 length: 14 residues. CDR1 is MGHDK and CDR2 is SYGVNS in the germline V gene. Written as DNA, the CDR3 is TGTGCCAGCAGTGGAACAGGGGGCTCTTGTGGCTACACCTTC. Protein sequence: CASSGTGGSCGYTF.

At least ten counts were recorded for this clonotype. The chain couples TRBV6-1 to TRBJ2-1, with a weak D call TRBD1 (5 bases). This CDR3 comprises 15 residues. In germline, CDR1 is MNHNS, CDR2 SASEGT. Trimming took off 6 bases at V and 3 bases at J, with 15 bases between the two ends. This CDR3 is CASSPSPQGYNEQFF. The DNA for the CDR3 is TGTGCCAGCAGCCCCTCTCCGCAGGGCTACAATGAGCAGTTCTTC.

The CDR3 here is CASSPGRPNEKLFF. The CDR3 DNA reads TGTGCCAGCTCACCGGGCCGGCCTAATGAAAAACTGTTTTTT. V usage is TRBV18 and J usage is TRBJ1-4; D remains unclear. The germline V gene has CDR1 KGHSH and CDR2 LQKENI. V dropped 3 bases and J dropped 3 bases, with 8 bases sitting between them. The CDR3 runs 14 residues.

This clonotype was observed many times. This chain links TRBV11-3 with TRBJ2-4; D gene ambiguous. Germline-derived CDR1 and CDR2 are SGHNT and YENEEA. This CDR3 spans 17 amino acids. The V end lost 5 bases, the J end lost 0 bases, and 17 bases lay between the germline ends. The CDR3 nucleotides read TGTGCCAGCAGCCCCCCCGAGGCGGCCGTAGCCAAAAACATTCAGTACTTC. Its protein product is CASSPPEAAVAKNIQYF.

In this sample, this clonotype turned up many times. The CDR3 DNA reads TGTGCCAGCAGTTTCAGGGGCGGCGAGCAGTACTTC. It specifies CASSFRGGEQYF. This chain joins TRBV28 and TRBJ2-7, with D maybe TRBD1 (6 bases). Germline V gives CDR1 MDHEN, CDR2 SYDVKM. The CDR3 loop spans 12 amino acids. V was pared by 3 bases and J by 6 bases, with 9 bases between.

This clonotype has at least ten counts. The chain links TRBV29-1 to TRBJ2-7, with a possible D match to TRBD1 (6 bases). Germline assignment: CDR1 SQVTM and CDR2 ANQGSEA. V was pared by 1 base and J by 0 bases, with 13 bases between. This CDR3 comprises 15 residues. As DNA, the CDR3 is TGCAGCGTTGAAGTTCCGGGACACGACTCCTACGAGCAGTACTTC. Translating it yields CSVEVPGHDSYEQYF.

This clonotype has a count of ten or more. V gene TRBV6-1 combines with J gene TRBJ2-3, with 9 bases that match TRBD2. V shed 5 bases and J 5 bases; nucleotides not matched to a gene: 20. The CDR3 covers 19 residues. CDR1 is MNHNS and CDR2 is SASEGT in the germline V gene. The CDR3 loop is CASSYYASASGTGRDTQYF. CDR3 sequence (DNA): TGTGCCAGCAGTTACTACGCGTCGGCTAGCGGGACGGGCAGAGATACGCAGTATTTT.

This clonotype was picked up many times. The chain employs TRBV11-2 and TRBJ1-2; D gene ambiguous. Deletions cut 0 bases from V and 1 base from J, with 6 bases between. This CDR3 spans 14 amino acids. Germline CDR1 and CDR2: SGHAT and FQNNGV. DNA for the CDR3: TGTGCCAGCAGCTTAGAGGTCAATAACTATGGCTACACCTTC. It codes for CASSLEVNNYGYTF.

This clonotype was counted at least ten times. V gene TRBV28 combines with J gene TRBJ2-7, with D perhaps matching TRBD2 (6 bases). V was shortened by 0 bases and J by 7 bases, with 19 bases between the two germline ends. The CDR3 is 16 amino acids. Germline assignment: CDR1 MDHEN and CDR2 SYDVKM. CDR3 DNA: TGTGCCAGCAGTTTATGGTCTAAGGGAGGAGGAGGGGAGCAGTACGTC. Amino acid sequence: CASSLWSKGGGGEQYV.

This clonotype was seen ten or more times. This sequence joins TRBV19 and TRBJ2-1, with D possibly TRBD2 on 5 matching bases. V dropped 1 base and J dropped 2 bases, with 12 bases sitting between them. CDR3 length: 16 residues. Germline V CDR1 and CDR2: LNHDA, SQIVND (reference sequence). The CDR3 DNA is TGTGCCAGTAGTATAGTGAGGGATTGGACCTACAATGAGCAGTTCTTC. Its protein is CASSIVRDWTYNEQFF.

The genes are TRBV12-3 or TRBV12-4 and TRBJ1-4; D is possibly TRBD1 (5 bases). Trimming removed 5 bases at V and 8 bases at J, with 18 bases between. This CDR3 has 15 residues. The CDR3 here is CASSPPGGGREKLFF. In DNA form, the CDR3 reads TGTGCCAGCAGTCCCCCCGGGGGGGGTCGGGAAAAACTGTTTTTT.

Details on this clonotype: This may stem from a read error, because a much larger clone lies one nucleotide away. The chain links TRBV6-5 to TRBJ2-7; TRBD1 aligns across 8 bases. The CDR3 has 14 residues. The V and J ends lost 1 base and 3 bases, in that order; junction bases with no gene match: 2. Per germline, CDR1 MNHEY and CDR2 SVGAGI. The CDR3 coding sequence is TGTGCCAGCAGTTACTGGGACAGGCACTACGAGCAGTACTTC. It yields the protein CASSYWDRHYEQYF.

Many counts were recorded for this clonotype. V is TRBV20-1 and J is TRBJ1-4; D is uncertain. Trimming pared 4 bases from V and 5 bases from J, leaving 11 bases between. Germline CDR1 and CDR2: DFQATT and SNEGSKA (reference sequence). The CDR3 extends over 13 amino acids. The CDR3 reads CSANPRVNEKLFF. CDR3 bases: TGCAGTGCTAACCCAAGGGTAAATGAAAAACTGTTTTTT.

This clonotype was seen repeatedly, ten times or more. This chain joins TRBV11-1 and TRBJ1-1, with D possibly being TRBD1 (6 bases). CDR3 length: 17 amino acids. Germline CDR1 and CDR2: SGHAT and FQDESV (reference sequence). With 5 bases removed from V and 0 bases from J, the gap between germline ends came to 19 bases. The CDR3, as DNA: TGTGCCAGCAGCCTCCCCCGACAGGTCCAAATGAACACTGAAGCTTTCTTT. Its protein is CASSLPRQVQMNTEAFF.

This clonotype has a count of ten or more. CDR3 nucleotide sequence: TGTGCCAGCAGCTTATTTGTGCGCGGACCTTACAATGAGCAGTTCTTC. This gives the protein CASSLFVRGPYNEQFF. This chain links TRBV7-3 with TRBJ2-1; no definite D call. This CDR3 is built from 16 residues. V was shortened by 2 bases and J by 4 bases, with 15 bases between the two germline ends. Germline loops: CDR1 SGHTA, CDR2 FQGTGA.

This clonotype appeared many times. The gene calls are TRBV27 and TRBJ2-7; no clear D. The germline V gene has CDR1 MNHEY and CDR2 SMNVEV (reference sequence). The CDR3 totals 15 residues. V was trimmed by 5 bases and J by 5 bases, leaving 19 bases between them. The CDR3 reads CASSPQAPDVDEQYF. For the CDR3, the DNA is TGTGCCAGCAGTCCGCAAGCACCGGACGTCGACGAGCAGTACTTC.

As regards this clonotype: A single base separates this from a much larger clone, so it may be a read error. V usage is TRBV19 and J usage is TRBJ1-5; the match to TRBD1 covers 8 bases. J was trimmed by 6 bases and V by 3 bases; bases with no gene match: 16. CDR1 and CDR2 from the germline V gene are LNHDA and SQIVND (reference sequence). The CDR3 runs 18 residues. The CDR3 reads CASSIIRLTTGDCQPQHF. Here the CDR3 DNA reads TGTGCCAGTAGTATCATCCGGCTAACGACAGGGGACTGTCAGCCCCAGCATTTT.

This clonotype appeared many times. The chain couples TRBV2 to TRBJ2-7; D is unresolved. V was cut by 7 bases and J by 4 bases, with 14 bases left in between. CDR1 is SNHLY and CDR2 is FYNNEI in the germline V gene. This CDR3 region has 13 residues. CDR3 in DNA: TGTGCCAGCAATATTTTGGCAGAATACGAGCAGTACTTC. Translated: CASNILAEYEQYF. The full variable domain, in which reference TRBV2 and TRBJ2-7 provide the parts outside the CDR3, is EPEVTQTPSHQVTQMGQEVILRCVPISNHLYFYWYRQILGQKVEFLVSFYNNEISEKSEIFDDQFSVERPDGSNFTLKIRSTKLEDSAMYFCASNILAEYEQYFGPGTRLTVT.

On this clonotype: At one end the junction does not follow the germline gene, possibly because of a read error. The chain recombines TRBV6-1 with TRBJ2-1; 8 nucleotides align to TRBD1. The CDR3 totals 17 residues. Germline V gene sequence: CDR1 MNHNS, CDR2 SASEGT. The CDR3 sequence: CASSPRQGHSSYNERFF. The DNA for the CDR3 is TGTGCCAGCAGTCCAAGACAGGGGCATAGCTCCTACAATGAGCGGTTCTTC.

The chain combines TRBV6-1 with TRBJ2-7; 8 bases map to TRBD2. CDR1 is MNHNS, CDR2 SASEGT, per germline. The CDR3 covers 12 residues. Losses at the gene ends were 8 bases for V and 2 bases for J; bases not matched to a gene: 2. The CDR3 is CASVAGTYEQYF. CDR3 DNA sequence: TGTGCCAGCGTAGCGGGAACCTACGAGCAGTACTTC.

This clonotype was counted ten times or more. CDR3 sequence: CSAPSSGDEQFF. CDR3 coding DNA: TGCAGTGCCCCCTCTAGCGGAGACGAGCAGTTCTTC. The chain combines TRBV20-1 with TRBJ2-1, with TRBD2 matching 7 bases. V dropped 6 bases and J dropped 10; count of bases not matched to a gene: 9. Germline V gives CDR1 DFQATT, CDR2 SNEGSKA (reference sequence). This CDR3 is built from 12 residues.

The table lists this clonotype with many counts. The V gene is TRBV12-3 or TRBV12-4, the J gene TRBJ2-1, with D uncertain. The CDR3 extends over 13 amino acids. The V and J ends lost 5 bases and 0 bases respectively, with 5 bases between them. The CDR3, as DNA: TGTGCCAGCAGTAAGGGCTCCTACAATGAGCAGTTCTTC. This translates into CASSKGSYNEQFF.

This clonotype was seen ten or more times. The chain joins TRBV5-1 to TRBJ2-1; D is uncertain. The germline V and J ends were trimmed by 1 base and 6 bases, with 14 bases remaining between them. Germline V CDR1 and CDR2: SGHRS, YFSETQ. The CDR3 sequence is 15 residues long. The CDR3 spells CASSLWLGNVNEQFF. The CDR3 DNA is TGCGCCAGCAGCTTGTGGCTAGGAAACGTCAATGAGCAGTTCTTC. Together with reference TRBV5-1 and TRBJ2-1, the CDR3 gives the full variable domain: KAGVTQTPRYLIKTRGQQVTLSCSPISGHRSVSWYQQTPGQGLQFLFEYFSETQRNKGNFPGRFSGRQFSNSRSEMNVSTLELGDSALYLCASSLWLGNVNEQFFGPGTRLTVL.

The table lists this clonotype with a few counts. CDR3 nucleotide sequence: TGTGCCACCAGTGACACCGGGACAGGGGGCTACAATGAGCAGTTCTTC. It codes for CATSDTGTGGYNEQFF. The chain employs TRBV24-1 and TRBJ2-1; 11 bases are shared with TRBD1. The CDR3 covers 16 residues. The germline V gene has CDR1 KGHDR and CDR2 SFDVKD. Trimming removed 4 bases from V and 3 bases from J; junction bases left unmatched: 4.

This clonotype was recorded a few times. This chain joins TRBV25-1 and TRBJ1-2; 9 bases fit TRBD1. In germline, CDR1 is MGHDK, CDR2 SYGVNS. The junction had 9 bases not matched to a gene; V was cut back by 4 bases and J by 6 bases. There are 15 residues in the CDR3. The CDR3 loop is CASSAFTGGGDGYTF. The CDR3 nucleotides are TGTGCCAGCAGTGCATTTACAGGGGGCGGTGATGGCTACACCTTC.

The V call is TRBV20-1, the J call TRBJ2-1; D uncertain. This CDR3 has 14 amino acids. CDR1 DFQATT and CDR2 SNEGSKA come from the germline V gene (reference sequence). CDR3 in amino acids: CPPVGISPYNEQFF. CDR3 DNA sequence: TGCCCCCCTGTGGGGATAAGCCCCTACAATGAGCAGTTCTTC.